This TCR beta chain was profiled in a study of regulatory T cells in long-lasting Graves disease. The time point denotes: persistent/refractory GD, antithyroid drugs over 5 years with positive TRAb. Researchers made the TCR library from RNA that was extracted from PBMCs. Arm-PCR of CDR3 regions with iRepertoire HTBI primers generated TCR beta libraries. One entry per CDR3 protein results from TCRdb running MiXCR on the multiplex PCR reads. This sample yields 600,000 to 800,000 distinct CDR3 sequences, of which around 30% are seen a single time; around 42% belongs to the top ten. The source of this sequence is a female donor with Graves disease. The source was peripheral blood mononuclear cells (PBMCs), collected when the disease was refractory, from a patient treated with antithyroid drugs.

In DNA form, the CDR3 reads TGTGCCAGCAGTTTAAAGGGTTGGACTGAAGCTTTCTTT. It yields the protein CASSLKGWTEAFF. The gene calls are TRBV28 and TRBJ1-1; the D is unclear. This CDR3 spans 13 amino acids. V was cut by 2 bases and J by 5 bases, with 9 bases left in between. Germline lookup yields CDR1 MDHEN and CDR2 SYDVKM.